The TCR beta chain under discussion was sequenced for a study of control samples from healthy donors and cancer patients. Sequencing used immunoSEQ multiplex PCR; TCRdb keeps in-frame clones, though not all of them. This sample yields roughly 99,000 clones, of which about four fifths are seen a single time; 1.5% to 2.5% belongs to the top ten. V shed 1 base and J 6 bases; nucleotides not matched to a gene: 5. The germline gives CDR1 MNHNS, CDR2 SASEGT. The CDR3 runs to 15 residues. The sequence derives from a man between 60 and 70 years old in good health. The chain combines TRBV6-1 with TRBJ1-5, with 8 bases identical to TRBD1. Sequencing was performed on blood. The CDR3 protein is CASSEETGGIQPQHF. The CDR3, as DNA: TGTGCCAGCAGTGAAGAAACAGGGGGTATTCAGCCCCAGCATTTT.